These 2 T cell receptor beta chains were all obtained from the same sample, sequenced in a study of identifying expanded T cells in peripheral blood. Sequenced by immunoSEQ multiplex PCR; TCRdb stores in-frame clones only, minus some. This table holds about 100,000 clones, about 91% found once. Sequenced sample: blood. The receptors shown here come from a person between 18 and 75 years old in good health.

The rearrangement links TRBV5-1 to TRBJ2-7, with D perhaps TRBD1 (6 bases). V lost 4 bases, J lost 3 bases, and 17 bases lay in between. This CDR3 spans 15 amino acids. CDR1 and CDR2 from the germline V gene are SGHRS and YFSETQ. CDR3: CASSKLHRDNYEQYF. In DNA, the CDR3 is TGCGCCAGCAGCAAATTGCACCGGGACAACTACGAGCAGTACTTC.

CDR3 nucleotide sequence: TGTGCCAGCAGCTTGGTTACAGGGCCCGCAGATACGCAGTATTTT. Protein sequence: CASSLVTGPADTQYF. The rearrangement uses TRBV5-8 and TRBJ2-3; tentatively, D is TRBD1 (6 bases). CDR1 is SGHTS, CDR2 YDEGEE, per germline. The CDR3 has 15 amino acids. V was shortened by 0 bases and J by 4 bases, with 12 bases between the two germline ends.